The TCR beta chain described here comes from a study of T cells in localized non-small cell lung cancer. Study observations and caveats: Appearances in adjacent lung were noted for a median approximately 58 of the top 100 tumor clones. Density of T cells in blood, when higher, went with longer overall survival. Sequence data derive from only one tumor region, so heterogeneity remains possible.

Clones were read by immunoSEQ multiplex PCR, and TCRdb kept only the in-frame ones, dropping some. Found here are 1,500 to 2,000 clones, over 20% of them singletons; the top ten hold 17%. A remark on this clone: Its antigen remains unknown.

This CDR3 spans 14 amino acids. Trimming removed 3 bases at V and 8 bases at J, with 19 bases between. Germline CDR1 is SQVTM and CDR2 is ANQGSEA. The adjacent lung that was sampled lay at least 2 cm from the tumor margin and showed no atypia. The starting material was normal lung tissue next to the tumor, obtained before any cancer treatment. This TCR came from a female donor older than 55 with stage I squamous cell lung carcinoma. J is TRBJ1-2 and V is TRBV29-1; unclear D gene. CDR3 sequence: CSVEGRPPRGGYTF. CDR3 nucleotides: TGCAGCGTTGAGGGCAGGCCGCCTCGGGGAGGCTACACCTTC.